This passage covers 5 T cell receptor beta chains from one sample sequenced in a study of blood T cells in healthy people across ages. Primed by a sample-barcoded 5' primer and a J-beta primer mix, a second PCR proceeded for about 7 to 11 cycles. TCRdb recomputed calls from the 5' RACE reads with MiXCR, one row per CDR3 protein. The sample records 550,000 to 600,000 distinct CDR3 sequences, more than 45% being singletons. The sequenced material came from blood. The source is a man older than 75 in good health.

This clonotype was detected only a few times. The DNA for the CDR3 is TGCGCCAGCAGACGGGACCGAGGTACAGATACGCAGTATTTT. This sequence encodes CASRRDRGTDTQYF. The chain uses TRBV5-1 and TRBJ2-3; D may match TRBD1 or TRBD2 (5 bases each). V lost 5 bases, J lost 3 bases, and 13 bases lay in between. Germline assignment: CDR1 SGHRS and CDR2 YFSETQ. This CDR3 has 14 residues.

A remark on this clonotype: Being one base from a much bigger clone, this may be a read error. The chain is built from TRBV6-6 and TRBJ2-7; D not certain. This CDR3 is 13 amino acids long. V lost 7 bases, J lost 0 bases, and 10 bases lay in between. Germline assignment: CDR1 MNHNY and CDR2 SVGAGI (reference sequence). The CDR3: CASNAQSSYEQYF. The CDR3 nucleotides are TGTGCCAGCAACGCTCAGAGCTCCTACGAGCAGTACTTC.

The chain recombines TRBV19 with TRBJ2-3, with 13 positions matching TRBD2. Losses at the gene ends were 7 bases for V and 6 bases for J; bases not matched to a gene: 7. CDR1 LNHDA and CDR2 SQIVND come from the germline V gene (reference sequence). CDR3 length equals 15 residues. The CDR3 reads CASNQGLAGKDTQYF. The DNA of the CDR3 is TGTGCCAGTAATCAGGGACTAGCGGGAAAGGATACGCAGTATTTT.

The gene calls are TRBV12-3 or TRBV12-4 and TRBJ2-1; 7 bases agree with TRBD2. There are 15 residues in the CDR3. J was trimmed by 2 bases and V by 7 bases; bases with no gene match: 8. The CDR3, as DNA: TGTGCCAGCACCCTCGGCGGGGGTCCCTACAATGAGCAGTTCTTC. It encodes CASTLGGGPYNEQFF.

The count of this clonotype is one. The chain joins TRBV29-1 to TRBJ2-1; 7 nucleotides agree with TRBD1. The V segment lost 6 bases and the J segment 7 bases; nucleotides outside the gene matches: 6. Germline CDR1 is SQVTM and CDR2 is ANQGSEA. The CDR3 runs 12 residues. The CDR3 DNA reads as TGCAGCGTCGAACAGGGGAAAAATGAGCAGTTCTTC. Translated: CSVEQGKNEQFF.